This record covers a single TCR beta chain. Its cognate antigen is unknown. Sequencing used immunoSEQ multiplex PCR; TCRdb keeps in-frame clones, though not all of them. The table lists tens of thousands of clones, around 87% of them singletons. Trimming left V 3 bases short and J 2 bases short, with 10 bases between. Germline assignment: CDR1 KGHSH and CDR2 LQKENI. There are 14 residues in the CDR3. This specimen belongs to a study of T cell responses to AZD1222 COVID-19 vaccine. Study results and limitations: Regions 160-218 and 743-854 held dominance among vaccine-associated CD4 TCRs, which spanned spike. Nearly half of spike-specific TCRs reportedly target variant regions that are unmutated in the B.1.351 and B.1.1.7 variants. Among the donors, most were white British and more were female, and clonal diversity was possibly underestimated. Spike-specific TCR breadth and depth grew following two AZD1222 doses.

The rearrangement uses TRBV18 and TRBJ1-2; unclear D gene. The receptor comes from an adult in good health. Sequenced here: peripheral blood, sampled on day 0 of AZD1222 vaccination. This chain's CDR3 is CASSPAGENYGYTF. The CDR3, as DNA: TGTGCCAGCTCACCGGCTGGCGAAAACTATGGCTACACCTTC.